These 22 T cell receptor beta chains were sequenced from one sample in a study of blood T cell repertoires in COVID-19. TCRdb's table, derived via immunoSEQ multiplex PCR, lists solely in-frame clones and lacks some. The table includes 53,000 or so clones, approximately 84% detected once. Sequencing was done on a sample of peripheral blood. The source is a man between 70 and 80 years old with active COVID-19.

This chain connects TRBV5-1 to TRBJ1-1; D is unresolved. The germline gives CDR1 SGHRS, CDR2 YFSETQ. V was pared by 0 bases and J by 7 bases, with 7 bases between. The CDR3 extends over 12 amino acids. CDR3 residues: CASSLEAGEAFF. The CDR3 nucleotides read TGCGCCAGCAGCTTGGAGGCAGGTGAAGCTTTCTTT.

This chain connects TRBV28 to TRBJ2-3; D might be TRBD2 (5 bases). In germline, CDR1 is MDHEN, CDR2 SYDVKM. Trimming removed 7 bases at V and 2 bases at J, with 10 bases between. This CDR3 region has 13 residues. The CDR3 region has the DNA TGTGCCAGCAAGGCGGACTTCACAGATACGCAGTATTTT. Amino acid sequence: CASKADFTDTQYF.

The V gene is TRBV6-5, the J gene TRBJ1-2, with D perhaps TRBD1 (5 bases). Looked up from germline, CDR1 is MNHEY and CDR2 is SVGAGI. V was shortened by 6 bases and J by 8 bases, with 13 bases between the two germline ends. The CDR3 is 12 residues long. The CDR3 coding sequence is TGTGCCAGCAGCGGCAGGGTAGGCGGCTACACCTTC. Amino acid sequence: CASSGRVGGYTF.

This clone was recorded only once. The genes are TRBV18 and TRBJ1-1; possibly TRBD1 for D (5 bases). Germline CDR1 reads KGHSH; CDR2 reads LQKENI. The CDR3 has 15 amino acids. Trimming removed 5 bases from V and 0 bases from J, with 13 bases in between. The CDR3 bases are TGTGCCAGCTCATCCAGTGGGGGGATGAACACTGAAGCTTTCTTT. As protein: CASSSSGGMNTEAFF.

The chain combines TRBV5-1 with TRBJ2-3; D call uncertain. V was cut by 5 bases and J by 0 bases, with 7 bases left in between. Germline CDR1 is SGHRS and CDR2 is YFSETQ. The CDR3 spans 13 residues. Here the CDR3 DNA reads TGCGCCAGCAGTGACTCCAGCACAGATACGCAGTATTTT. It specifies CASSDSSTDTQYF.

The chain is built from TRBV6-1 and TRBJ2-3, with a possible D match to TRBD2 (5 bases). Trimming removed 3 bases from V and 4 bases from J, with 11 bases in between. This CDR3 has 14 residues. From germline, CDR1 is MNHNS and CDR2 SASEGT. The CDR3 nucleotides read TGTGCCAGCAGTGATGCTAGCCGCGCAGATACGCAGTATTTT. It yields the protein CASSDASRADTQYF.

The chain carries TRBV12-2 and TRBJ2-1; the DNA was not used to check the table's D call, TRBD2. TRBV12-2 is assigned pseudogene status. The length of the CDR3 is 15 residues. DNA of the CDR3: TGTGCAAGTCGCTTACGGGACTTCCCCTCCAATGAGCAGTTCTTC. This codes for CASRLRDFPSNEQFF.

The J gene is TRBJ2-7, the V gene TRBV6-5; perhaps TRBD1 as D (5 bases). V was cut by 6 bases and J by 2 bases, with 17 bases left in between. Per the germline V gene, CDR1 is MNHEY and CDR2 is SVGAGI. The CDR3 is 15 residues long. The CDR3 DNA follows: TGTGCCAGCAGCCCGGAAGGGGCTGGCACCTACGAGCAGTACTTC. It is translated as CASSPEGAGTYEQYF.

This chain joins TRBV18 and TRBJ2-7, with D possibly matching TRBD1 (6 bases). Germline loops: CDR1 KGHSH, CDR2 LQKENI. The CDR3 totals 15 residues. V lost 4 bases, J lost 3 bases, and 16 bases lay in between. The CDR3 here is CASSRASLGGYEQYF. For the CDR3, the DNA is TGTGCCAGCTCACGGGCTAGCCTAGGGGGCTACGAGCAGTACTTC.

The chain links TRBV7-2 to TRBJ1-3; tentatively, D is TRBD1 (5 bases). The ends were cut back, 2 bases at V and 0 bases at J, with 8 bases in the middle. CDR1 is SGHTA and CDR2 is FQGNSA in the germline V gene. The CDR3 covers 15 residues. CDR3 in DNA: TGTGCCAGCAGCTTAACAGGAGCCTCTGGAAACACCATATATTTT. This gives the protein CASSLTGASGNTIYF.

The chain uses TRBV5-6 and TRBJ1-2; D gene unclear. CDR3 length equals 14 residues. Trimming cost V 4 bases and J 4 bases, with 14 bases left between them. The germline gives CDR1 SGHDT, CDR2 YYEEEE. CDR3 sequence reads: CASSPQDEGYGYTF. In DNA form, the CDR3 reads TGTGCCAGCAGCCCCCAAGACGAGGGCTATGGCTACACCTTC.

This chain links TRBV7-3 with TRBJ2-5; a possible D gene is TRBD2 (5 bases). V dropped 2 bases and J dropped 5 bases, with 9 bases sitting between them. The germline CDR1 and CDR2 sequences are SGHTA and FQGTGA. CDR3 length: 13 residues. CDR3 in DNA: TGTGCCAGCAGCTTACGGGAAGGCGAGACCCAGTACTTC. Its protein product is CASSLREGETQYF. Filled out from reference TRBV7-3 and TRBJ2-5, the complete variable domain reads GAGVSQTPSNKVTEKGKYVELRCDPISGHTALYWYRQSLGQGPEFLIYFQGTGAADDSGLPNDRFFAVRPEGSVSTLKIQRTERGDSAVYLCASSLREGETQYFGPGTRLLVL.

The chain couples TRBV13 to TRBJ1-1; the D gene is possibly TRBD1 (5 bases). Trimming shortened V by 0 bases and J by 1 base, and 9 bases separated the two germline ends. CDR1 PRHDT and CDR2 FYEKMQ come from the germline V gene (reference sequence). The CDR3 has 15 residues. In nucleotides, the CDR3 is TGTGCCAGCAGCTTAGGGGACGGGGGGAACACTGAAGCTTTCTTT. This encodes CASSLGDGGNTEAFF.

CDR3 sequence: CASSSRTGTTYEQYF. The DNA for the CDR3 is TGCGCCAGCAGCTCCCGGACAGGTACGACCTACGAGCAGTACTTC. This chain joins TRBV5-1 and TRBJ2-7, with 7 bases aligning to TRBD1. After removal of 3 bases from V and 2 bases from J, the junction contained 8 bases not matched to a gene. The CDR3 consists of 15 residues. Germline V gene lookup returns CDR1 SGHRS and CDR2 YFSETQ.

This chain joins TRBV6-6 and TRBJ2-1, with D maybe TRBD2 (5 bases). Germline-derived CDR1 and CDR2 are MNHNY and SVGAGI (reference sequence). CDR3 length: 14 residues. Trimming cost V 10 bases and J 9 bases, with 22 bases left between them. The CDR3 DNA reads TGTGCCACCCGACCACCGGACTTAACCCTTGAGCAGTTCTTC. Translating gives CATRPPDLTLEQFF.

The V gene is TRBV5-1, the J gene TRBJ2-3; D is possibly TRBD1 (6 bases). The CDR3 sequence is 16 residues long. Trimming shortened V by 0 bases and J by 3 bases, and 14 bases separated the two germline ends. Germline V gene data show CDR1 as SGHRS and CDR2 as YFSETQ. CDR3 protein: CASSLEGDSGTDTQYF. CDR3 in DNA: TGCGCCAGCAGCTTGGAGGGGGATTCAGGAACAGATACGCAGTATTTT.

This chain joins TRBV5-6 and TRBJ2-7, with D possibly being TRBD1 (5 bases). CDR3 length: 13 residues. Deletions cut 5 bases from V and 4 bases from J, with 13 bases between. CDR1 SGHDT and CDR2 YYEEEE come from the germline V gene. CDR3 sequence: CASSPRAGYEQYF. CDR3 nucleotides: TGTGCCAGCAGTCCCAGGGCAGGGTACGAGCAGTACTTC.

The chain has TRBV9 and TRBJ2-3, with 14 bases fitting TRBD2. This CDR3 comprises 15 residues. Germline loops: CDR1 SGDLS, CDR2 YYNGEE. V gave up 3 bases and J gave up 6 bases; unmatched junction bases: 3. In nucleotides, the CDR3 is TGTGCCAGCAGCGGACTAGCGGGAGGGCCGGATACGCAGTATTTT. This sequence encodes CASSGLAGGPDTQYF.

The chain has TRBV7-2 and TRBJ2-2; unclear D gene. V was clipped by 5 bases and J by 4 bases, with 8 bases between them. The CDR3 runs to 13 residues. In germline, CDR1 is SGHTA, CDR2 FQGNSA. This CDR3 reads CASSQQITGELFF. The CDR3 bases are TGTGCCAGCAGCCAACAAATCACCGGGGAGCTGTTTTTT.

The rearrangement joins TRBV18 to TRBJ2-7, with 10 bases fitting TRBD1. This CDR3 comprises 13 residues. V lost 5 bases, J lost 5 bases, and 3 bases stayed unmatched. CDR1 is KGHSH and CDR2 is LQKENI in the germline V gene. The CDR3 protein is CASSRQGANEQYF. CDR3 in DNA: TGTGCCAGCTCAAGACAGGGGGCAAACGAGCAGTACTTC.

The CDR3 nucleotides are TGTGCCAGCAGCTTAGATCTGAGACTGTGGGACTACTACGAGCAGTACTTC. Its translation: CASSLDLRLWDYYEQYF. This chain links TRBV11-2 with TRBJ2-7; 7 positions match TRBD2. Per the germline V gene, CDR1 is SGHAT and CDR2 is FQNNGV. V lost 0 bases and J lost 3; bases outside the gene matches: 11. The CDR3 covers 17 residues.

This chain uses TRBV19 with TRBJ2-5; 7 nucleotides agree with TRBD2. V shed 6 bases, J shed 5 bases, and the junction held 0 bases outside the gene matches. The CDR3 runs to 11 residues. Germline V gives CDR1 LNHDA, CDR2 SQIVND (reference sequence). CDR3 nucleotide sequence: TGTGCCAGTAGGGGGGGGGAGACCCAGTACTTC. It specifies CASRGGETQYF.